Shown below are 17 T cell receptor beta chains from a single sample sequenced in a study of PD-L1 blockade in urothelial cancer (dated by TCRdb to about 2017). Preparation of the library involved the immunoSEQ multiplex PCR assay. TCRdb's version of the immuneACCESS table is confined to in-frame rearrangements and falls short of the full clone set. An unresolved V gene accounts for under half of the shortfall where checked; the remainder is of unknown origin. The sample table lists fewer than 25,000 clones, roughly 89% of them with a count of one. The top ten constitute approximately 2.8% of the sample. The sequences come from PBMCs, collected around atezolizumab (anti-PD-L1) treatment. These receptors were collected from a man in his forties or fifties with urothelial cancer.

CDR3 DNA: TGCAGCGTTGACCGCGGGAGAGGCACAGATACGCAGTATTTT. It yields the protein CSVDRGRGTDTQYF. The chain couples TRBV29-1 to TRBJ2-3; 7 bases are shared with TRBD2. Trimming cost V 3 bases and J 1 base; bases outside gene matches: 4. The CDR3 extends over 14 amino acids. Germline assignment: CDR1 SQVTM and CDR2 ANQGSEA.

This chain uses TRBV9 with TRBJ2-7; 7 bases fit TRBD2. Trimming cost V 3 bases and J 3 bases; bases outside gene matches: 6. Germline loops: CDR1 SGDLS, CDR2 YYNGEE. The CDR3 covers 14 residues. CDR3 sequence: CASSAGDYIYEQYF. The DNA for the CDR3 is TGTGCCAGCAGCGCCGGGGACTACATCTACGAGCAGTACTTC.

The chain's CDR3 is CASREDIWETQYF. The CDR3 DNA follows: TGCGCCAGCAGGGAGGACATTTGGGAGACCCAGTACTTC. The chain joins TRBV10-2 to TRBJ2-5; tentatively, D is TRBD1 or TRBD2 (5 bases each). Germline CDR1 reads WSHSY; CDR2 reads SAAADI. V dropped 6 bases and J dropped 5 bases, with 13 bases sitting between them. This CDR3 contains 13 residues.

CDR3 loop: CASSLAATGSSTDTQYF. The CDR3 DNA is TGTGCCAGCAGCTTAGCCGCAACAGGGTCTAGCACAGATACGCAGTATTTT. The chain joins TRBV7-2 to TRBJ2-3, with a possible D match to TRBD1 (6 bases). V lost 0 bases, J lost 0 bases, and 13 bases lay in between. CDR3 size: 17 residues. CDR1 SGHTA and CDR2 FQGNSA come from the germline V gene.

The chain couples TRBV10-3 to TRBJ2-2; 8 bases agree with TRBD2. CDR1 is ENHRY, CDR2 SYGVKD, per germline. V dropped 6 bases and J dropped 6; count of bases not matched to a gene: 9. There are 15 residues in the CDR3. CDR3 sequence reads: CAIRSGGALSGELFF. The DNA for the CDR3 is TGTGCCATCAGGAGCGGGGGAGCCTTATCCGGGGAGCTGTTTTTT.

This chain links TRBV6-5 with TRBJ1-3; 8 bases match TRBD1. The CDR3 covers 15 residues. Germline CDR1 MNHEY, CDR2 SVGAGI. J lost 4 bases, V lost 2 bases, and 4 bases had no gene match. The CDR3 DNA sequence: TGTGCCAGCAGTTACCAGGGGGCTAGGGGAAACACCATATATTTT. This translates into CASSYQGARGNTIYF.

In nucleotides, the CDR3 is TGTGCCAGCAGCGTAGACGGTTCTGGAAACACCATATATTTT. This translates into CASSVDGSGNTIYF. The chain joins TRBV9 to TRBJ1-3; D is ambiguous. V lost 0 bases to trimming and J lost 1 base, with 5 bases between them. Looked up from germline, CDR1 is SGDLS and CDR2 is YYNGEE. The CDR3 sequence is 14 residues long.

The chain carries TRBV19 and TRBJ1-1, with a possible D match to TRBD1 (6 bases). Germline loops: CDR1 LNHDA, CDR2 SQIVND (reference sequence). V lost 1 base to trimming and J lost 8 bases, with 11 bases between them. The CDR3 length is 13 residues. This CDR3 reads CASSIAGGWEAFF. The CDR3 nucleotides read TGTGCCAGTAGTATAGCGGGGGGCTGGGAAGCTTTCTTT.

The rearrangement links TRBV18 to TRBJ1-1; 9 bases map to TRBD1. This CDR3 region has 16 residues. The ends lost 4 bases at V and 1 base at J; junction bases unmatched: 7. Germline CDR1 is KGHSH and CDR2 is LQKENI. CDR3 nucleotides: TGTGCCAGCTCACTTGGGACAGGGAGTGCGAACACTGAAGCTTTCTTT. It specifies CASSLGTGSANTEAFF. Looking up the rest from reference TRBV18 and TRBJ1-1 gives the full variable domain: NAGVMQNPRHLVRRRGQEARLRCSPMKGHSHVYWYRQLPEEGLKFMVYLQKENIIDESGMPKERFSAEFPKEGPSILRIQQVVRGDSAAYFCASSLGTGSANTEAFFGQGTRLTVV.

The chain is built from TRBV9 and TRBJ2-4; 13 bases agree with TRBD2. V shed 0 bases and J 3 bases; nucleotides not matched to a gene: 3. CDR1 and CDR2 from the germline V gene are SGDLS and YYNGEE. This CDR3 contains 17 residues. The CDR3 bases are TGTGCCAGCAGCGTAGATGGACTAGCGGGGGTCAAAAACATTCAGTACTTC. Translating it yields CASSVDGLAGVKNIQYF.

This clone was observed a few times. The V call is TRBV18, the J call TRBJ2-2, with 8 bases matching TRBD1. Germline V gene sequence: CDR1 KGHSH, CDR2 LQKENI. The ends lost 2 bases at V and 2 bases at J; junction bases unmatched: 4. CDR3 length equals 16 residues. The CDR3 DNA reads as TGTGCCAGCTCACCAAAGGACAGGGCCAACACCGGGGAGCTGTTTTTT. It yields the protein CASSPKDRANTGELFF.

The chain is built from TRBV7-2 and TRBJ2-7; D is perhaps TRBD2 (6 bases). V lost 0 bases, J lost 2 bases, and 14 bases lay in between. Germline V gene sequence: CDR1 SGHTA, CDR2 FQGNSA. CDR3 size: 16 residues. The DNA of the CDR3 is TGTGCCAGCAGCTTAGCGGGAGGAGCGGTCACCTACGAGCAGTACTTC. Translation: CASSLAGGAVTYEQYF.

The chain recombines TRBV7-9 with TRBJ1-1, with 8 bases fitting TRBD1. Germline V gene lookup returns CDR1 SEHNR and CDR2 FQNEAQ (reference sequence). The CDR3 is 15 residues long. V was pared by 4 bases and J by 6 bases, with 10 bases of the junction left unmatched. The CDR3 region has the DNA TGTGCCAGCAGCTCCCGACAGGGGACACCCCCTGAAGCTTTCTTT. The encoded protein is CASSSRQGTPPEAFF. The variable domain in full, with the rest retrieved from reference TRBV7-9 and TRBJ1-1, is DTGVSQNPRHKITKRGQNVTFRCDPISEHNRLYWYRQTLGQGPEFLTYFQNEAQLEKSRLLSDRFSAERPKGSFSTLEIQRTEQGDSAMYLCASSSRQGTPPEAFFGQGTRLTVV.

V gene TRBV29-1 combines with J gene TRBJ1-1; weak D call: TRBD1 (6 bases). The CDR3 runs to 15 residues. V was cut by 3 bases and J by 2 bases, with 16 bases left in between. The V gene's germline CDR1 is SQVTM and CDR2 ANQGSEA. The CDR3 protein is CSVDPGAPINTEAFF. The CDR3 region has the DNA TGCAGCGTTGATCCAGGGGCTCCCATCAACACTGAAGCTTTCTTT.

The chain links TRBV18 to TRBJ1-1; D is uncertain. This CDR3 is 13 amino acids long. Trimming shortened V by 3 bases and J by 7 bases, and 12 bases separated the two germline ends. Per the germline V gene, CDR1 is KGHSH and CDR2 is LQKENI. The CDR3 bases are TGTGCCAGCTCACCGCCCGGGGTCGGTGAAGCTTTCTTT. Residues: CASSPPGVGEAFF.

The chain employs TRBV10-2 and TRBJ1-5, with 7 bases aligning to TRBD1. The germline V gene has CDR1 WSHSY and CDR2 SAAADI. The CDR3 is 14 amino acids. The V and J ends lost 5 bases and 2 bases, in that order; junction bases with no gene match: 3. The chain's CDR3 is CASSPGGRNQPQHF. The DNA of the CDR3 is TGCGCCAGCAGTCCAGGGGGTCGCAATCAGCCCCAGCATTTT.

The chain joins TRBV12-2 to TRBJ2-1; the D segment call TRBD1 is taken from the table without a DNA check. TRBV12-2 is listed as a pseudogene. CDR3 length: 16 amino acids. CDR3 sequence reads: CASRPRQGVVYNEQFF. In DNA form, the CDR3 reads TGTGCAAGTCGCCCCCGACAGGGTGTAGTCTACAATGAGCAGTTCTTC.